The rows below give T cell receptor beta chains drawn from one sample of a study of monozygotic twins with inflammatory bowel disease. TCRdb re-called the 5' RACE reads; one entry per CDR3 protein, DNA not given. Its table lists around 370,000 distinct CDR3 sequences. What was sequenced was blood. These receptors all stem from a human donor with ulcerative colitis or Crohn's disease, or a healthy co-twin of an affected twin (not recorded which). Both conserved end residues are part of each CDR3.

len: 14; v_gene: TRBV5-1; j_gene: TRBJ1-1; CDR3aa: CASSGGSMNTEAFF
len: 14; v_gene: TRBV20-1; j_gene: TRBJ2-7; CDR3aa: CSAGSYDDSYEQYF
len: 16; v_gene: TRBV29-1; j_gene: TRBJ2-2; CDR3aa: CSVEDPRTGGTGELFF
len: 14; v_gene: TRBV5-1; j_gene: TRBJ2-1; CDR3aa: CASSPDRVPNEQFF
len: 14; v_gene: TRBV10-3; j_gene: TRBJ2-7; CDR3aa: CAISRPGTDYEQYF
len: 16; v_gene: TRBV7-6; j_gene: TRBJ2-2; CDR3aa: CASSLVLAGEAGELFF
len: 18; v_gene: TRBV5-1; j_gene: TRBJ2-6; CDR3aa: CASNPELADFSGANVLTF
len: 15; v_gene: TRBV6-1; j_gene: TRBJ2-5; CDR3aa: CASRGPLRTQETQYF
len: 15; v_gene: TRBV4-3; j_gene: TRBJ1-2; CDR3aa: CASSQNDRVPYGYTF
len: 15; v_gene: TRBV6-1; j_gene: TRBJ1-3; CDR3aa: CASSTGPSSGNTIYF
len: 16; v_gene: TRBV12-3/TRBV12-4; j_gene: TRBJ2-2; CDR3aa: CASSLYGQAPSGELFF
len: 17; v_gene: TRBV21-1; j_gene: TRBJ2-7; CDR3aa: CASSKVVIKTVFYEQYF
len: 16; v_gene: TRBV6-1; j_gene: TRBJ1-2; CDR3aa: CASSPHRGPEYYGYTF
len: 15; v_gene: TRBV28; j_gene: TRBJ2-6; CDR3aa: CASLPWGSGANVLTF
len: 14; v_gene: TRBV7-2; j_gene: TRBJ2-7; CDR3aa: CASSRNYTPAKQYF
len: 13; v_gene: TRBV5-1; j_gene: TRBJ2-5; CDR3aa: CASSLRGQETQYF
len: 15; v_gene: TRBV20-1; j_gene: TRBJ2-7; CDR3aa: CSASDLAGGDYEQYF
len: 17; v_gene: TRBV10-3; j_gene: TRBJ2-7; CDR3aa: CAIRDGTSGGLSYEQYF
len: 17; v_gene: TRBV6-2/TRBV6-3; j_gene: TRBJ2-5; CDR3aa: CASSYSPDSGGSETQYF
len: 15; v_gene: TRBV7-2; j_gene: TRBJ1-6; CDR3aa: CASSLEGGRDSPLHF
len: 16; v_gene: TRBV20-1; j_gene: TRBJ1-1; CDR3aa: CSARDVARRSNTEAFF
len: 15; v_gene: TRBV7-2; j_gene: TRBJ2-2; CDR3aa: CASSPTGRVGGELFF
len: 15; v_gene: TRBV7-2; j_gene: TRBJ1-1; CDR3aa: CAAAELRRGGTEAFF
len: 14; v_gene: TRBV7-2; j_gene: TRBJ2-7; CDR3aa: CASSLTGALGEQYF
len: 15; v_gene: TRBV20-1; j_gene: TRBJ2-5; CDR3aa: CSASWFGAGRETQYF
len: 11; v_gene: TRBV5-1; j_gene: TRBJ2-7; CDR3aa: CASSLNYEQYF
len: 15; v_gene: TRBV7-9; j_gene: TRBJ2-1; CDR3aa: CASSLSATGNNEQFF
len: 14; v_gene: TRBV4-2; j_gene: TRBJ2-7; CDR3aa: CASSQDQSYYEQYF
len: 13; v_gene: TRBV29-1; j_gene: TRBJ2-7; CDR3aa: CSATREGPYEQYF
len: 14; v_gene: TRBV27; j_gene: TRBJ2-1; CDR3aa: CASSLFSSYNEQFF
len: 11; v_gene: TRBV6-2/TRBV6-3; j_gene: TRBJ2-7; CDR3aa: CASTLGYELYF
len: 15; v_gene: TRBV5-1; j_gene: TRBJ2-3; CDR3aa: CASSDLWTGVNTQYF
len: 17; v_gene: TRBV9; j_gene: TRBJ2-1; CDR3aa: CASSVVGFRGGYNEQFF
len: 16; v_gene: TRBV5-1; j_gene: TRBJ2-2; CDR3aa: CASSEGTTSVTGELFF
len: 15; v_gene: TRBV18; j_gene: TRBJ2-5; CDR3aa: CASSPTPIGSETQYF
len: 17; v_gene: TRBV5-5; j_gene: TRBJ1-5; CDR3aa: CASSLLWTGGSNQPQHF
len: 14; v_gene: TRBV7-2; j_gene: TRBJ2-7; CDR3aa: CASSLAGLASEQYF